This is a list of T cell receptor beta chains from one sample in a study of cytomegalovirus exposure and HLA in healthy donors. Profiled with immunoSEQ multiplex PCR; TCRdb holds only in-frame clones, not every one. The sample has roughly 50,000 clones; 80% to 95% are singletons. Source material: PBMCs. These receptors all stem from a man aged 18 to 29 in good health and CMV-seronegative. CDR3s include the opening cysteine and the closing phenylalanine or tryptophan. The order of the fields is J gene, clone size, V gene, CDR3 protein. Rows may omit the clone size; those that give it use once, few, many or a size class.

j_gene: TRBJ1-5; abundance: once; v_gene: TRBV19; CDR3aa: CASTDGGQGNQPQHF
j_gene: TRBJ1-1; abundance: NA; v_gene: TRBV28; CDR3aa: CASSEVTALNTEAFF
j_gene: TRBJ2-5; abundance: NA; v_gene: TRBV28; CDR3aa: CASSFPRTSGSFETQYF
j_gene: TRBJ2-1; abundance: NA; v_gene: TRBV5-1; CDR3aa: CASSLVQGMGNEQFF
j_gene: TRBJ2-3; abundance: NA; v_gene: TRBV15; CDR3aa: CATSSRSGVITDTQYF
j_gene: TRBJ2-1; abundance: NA; v_gene: TRBV30; CDR3aa: CAWSVWSGSYNEQFF
j_gene: TRBJ1-1; abundance: NA; v_gene: TRBV19; CDR3aa: CAIRADTEAFF
j_gene: TRBJ2-3; abundance: NA; v_gene: TRBV15; CDR3aa: CATSTPGQGVGTDTQYF
j_gene: TRBJ2-1; abundance: NA; v_gene: TRBV4-2; CDR3aa: CASSQDQAVGSYNEQFF
j_gene: TRBJ2-3; abundance: NA; v_gene: TRBV2; CDR3aa: CASNRQGADTQYF
j_gene: TRBJ2-3; abundance: NA; v_gene: TRBV19; CDR3aa: CASSIGTSDTDTQYF
j_gene: TRBJ2-3; abundance: NA; v_gene: TRBV5-5; CDR3aa: CASSFPGTGYTDTQYF
j_gene: TRBJ1-5; abundance: NA; v_gene: TRBV5-4; CDR3aa: CASSLTGFEGNQPQHF
j_gene: TRBJ2-7; abundance: NA; v_gene: TRBV29-1; CDR3aa: CSVGVGPLNEQYF
j_gene: TRBJ2-7; abundance: NA; v_gene: TRBV28; CDR3aa: CASSTRNYEQYF
j_gene: TRBJ1-1; abundance: NA; v_gene: TRBV18; CDR3aa: CASSPSYRDNTEAFF
j_gene: TRBJ1-2; abundance: NA; v_gene: TRBV7-2; CDR3aa: CASSLTQGNYGYTF
j_gene: TRBJ2-3; abundance: once; v_gene: TRBV6-5; CDR3aa: CASSYYEGVTDTQYF
j_gene: TRBJ2-7; abundance: NA; v_gene: TRBV4-2; CDR3aa: CASSPSGLSYEQYF
j_gene: TRBJ1-3; abundance: few; v_gene: TRBV7-2; CDR3aa: CASSLATGLSGNTIYF
j_gene: TRBJ2-7; abundance: once; v_gene: TRBV9; CDR3aa: CASSVRDRGQPTSYEQYF
j_gene: TRBJ2-1; abundance: NA; v_gene: TRBV7-6; CDR3aa: CASSPLTGGAYNEQFF
j_gene: TRBJ1-5; abundance: NA; v_gene: TRBV6-1; CDR3aa: CASGEVGRASNQPQHF
j_gene: TRBJ2-7; abundance: few; v_gene: TRBV15; CDR3aa: CATSRDVGEIREQYF
j_gene: TRBJ2-7; abundance: NA; v_gene: TRBV5-1; CDR3aa: CASSPTDDLYEQYF
j_gene: TRBJ2-1; abundance: NA; v_gene: TRBV7-9; CDR3aa: CASSLGWAGQTYNEQFF
j_gene: TRBJ2-1; abundance: NA; v_gene: TRBV28; CDR3aa: CASSPGTGRNNEQFF
j_gene: TRBJ1-4; abundance: NA; v_gene: TRBV7-9; CDR3aa: CASSLDSGTGGPTNEKLFF
j_gene: TRBJ2-3; abundance: NA; v_gene: TRBV6-1; CDR3aa: CASSESVSSTDTQYF
j_gene: TRBJ1-3; abundance: NA; v_gene: TRBV28; CDR3aa: CASSPTGSGNTIYF
j_gene: TRBJ2-3; abundance: NA; v_gene: TRBV4-1; CDR3aa: CASTQETQPIRGDTQYF
j_gene: TRBJ1-5; abundance: NA; v_gene: TRBV27; CDR3aa: CASNPGQSIRNQPQHF